The T cell receptor (beta chain) under discussion was sequenced for a study of vaccination effects on CD4 cells after COVID-19. Peptide-pool stimulation followed by sequencing identified expanded antigen-specific CD4+ clonotypes in the ViraFEST assay. Having been cultured for ten to eleven days, the cells underwent CD4+ T cell isolation. Nucleocapsid antibodies stayed negative before and after vaccination, showing no earlier SARS-CoV-2 infection. It was on days 3 and 7 that half the medium was replaced with IL-2 medium. J gave up 4 bases and V 5 bases, and 8 bases lay outside the gene matches. Germline loops: CDR1 SGHTS, CDR2 YDEGEE. This CDR3 has 14 residues. Worth noting for this clone: Its antigen is not identified.

Some clones are missing from TCRdb's copy, which holds only in-frame ones; the method was immunoSEQ multiplex PCR. The table records roughly 20,000 clones, around 68% of them present only once. The chain carries TRBV5-8 and TRBJ1-2; 7 bases match TRBD1. This sequence originates from a human donor who received a COVID-19 vaccine. Sequencing was performed on CD4+ T cells from PBMCs cultured with HCoV-NL63 spike peptides, taken before COVID-19 vaccination. The CDR3 coding sequence is TGTGCCAGCAGGGCCGGGACAGAGGCCTATGGCTACACCTTC. This encodes CASRAGTEAYGYTF.